A selection of T cell receptor beta chains follows, all from one sample in a study of cytomegalovirus exposure and HLA in healthy donors. This table comes from immunoSEQ multiplex PCR, and its TCRdb copy is limited to in-frame clones, with some not included. The table records roughly 250,000 clones, around nine tenths of them present only once. Sequencing used PBMCs. Receptors originate from a young man in good health and CMV-seronegative. The CDR3 runs from the conserved cysteine through the conserved F or W. A D gene is named only where the DNA matches it firmly. Clone size is not always given. Where it is, it says once, few, many or a class for expanded clones.

size	J	length	V	D	CDR3	DNA
.	TRBJ2-3	12	TRBV7-2	.	CASLREAGTQYF	TGTGCCAGCCTAAGGGAGGCGGGTACGCAGTATTTT
once	TRBJ2-1	16	TRBV10-3	TRBD2	CAIRGTSGGFYNEQFF	TGTGCCATCAGGGGGACTAGCGGGGGTTTTTACAATGAGCAGTTCTTC
.	TRBJ2-7	14	TRBV10-1	TRBD2	CASNVRDYSYEQYF	TGCGCCAGCAACGTGAGGGACTACTCCTACGAGCAGTACTTC
.	TRBJ1-4	14	TRBV28	TRBD1	CASRTGTGDEKLFF	TGTGCCAGCAGGACAGGGACAGGGGATGAAAAACTGTTTTTT
.	TRBJ1-5	15	TRBV5-6	.	CASSRGGPSNRPQHF	TGTGCCAGCTCACGGGGGGGACCCAGCAATCGTCCCCAGCATTTT
.	TRBJ1-1	15	TRBV15	TRBD1	CATSRGGQGNTEAFF	TGTGCCACCAGCAGGGGAGGACAGGGGAATACTGAAGCTTTCTTT
.	TRBJ1-5	16	TRBV6-1	TRBD1	CASSEVYRGGNQPQHF	TGTGCCAGCAGTGAAGTTTACAGGGGGGGCAATCAGCCCCAGCATTTT
.	TRBJ2-7	11	TRBV7-9	.	CASSFLGEQYF	TGTGCCAGCAGCTTTCTCGGCGAGCAGTACTTC
.	TRBJ2-7	15	TRBV2	.	CASSIGREEGYEQYF	TGTGCCAGCAGTATAGGGCGGGAAGAGGGCTACGAGCAGTACTTC
.	TRBJ2-7	15	TRBV6-1	TRBD1	CASSGKGGYSYEQYF	TGTGCCAGCAGTGGTAAAGGGGGCTACTCCTACGAGCAGTACTTC
.	TRBJ2-1	15	TRBV28	TRBD2	CASSLGGGAYNEQFF	TGTGCCAGCAGTTTGGGCGGGGGGGCATACAATGAGCAGTTCTTC
.	TRBJ2-5	17	TRBV28	TRBD2	CASSLAPGLAGQETQYF	TGTGCCAGCAGTTTAGCACCGGGACTAGCGGGTCAAGAGACCCAGTACTTC
.	TRBJ2-2	15	TRBV27	.	CASSPYRDGAGELFF	TGTGCCAGCAGTCCTTACAGGGACGGGGCCGGGGAGCTGTTTTTT
.	TRBJ2-7	16	TRBV6-1	.	CASSEVPRSFSYEQYF	TGTGCCAGCAGTGAAGTCCCCCGTTCCTTTTCCTACGAGCAGTACTTC
.	TRBJ1-5	15	TRBV28	.	CASSSGGLDNQPQHF	TGTGCCAGCAGCTCGGGGGGGCTCGACAATCAGCCCCAGCATTTT
.	TRBJ2-1	14	TRBV11-2	TRBD2	CASSPPGLAYEQFF	TGTGCCAGCAGCCCTCCGGGACTAGCGTATGAGCAGTTCTTC
.	TRBJ2-3	14	TRBV6-6	TRBD1	CASSYARDRGTQYF	TGTGCCAGCAGTTACGCCAGGGACAGGGGTACGCAGTATTTT
.	TRBJ2-3	15	TRBV7-9	.	CASSRIQASTDTQYF	TGTGCCAGCAGCCGCATACAGGCTAGCACAGATACGCAGTATTTT
.	TRBJ2-7	14	TRBV2	.	CASRPPGQLYEQYF	TGTGCCAGCAGGCCCCCCGGACAGCTTTACGAGCAGTACTTC
.	TRBJ1-2	14	TRBV4-1	.	CASSQGGFPYGYTF	TGCGCCAGCAGCCAAGGCGGCTTCCCCTATGGCTACACCTTC
.	TRBJ1-1	15	TRBV7-2	.	CASSYRVGTNTEAFF	TGTGCCAGCAGCTACAGGGTTGGGACGAACACTGAAGCTTTCTTT
few	TRBJ2-3	17	TRBV5-5	TRBD1	CASSFTGTGARGDTQYF	TGTGCCAGCAGCTTTACCGGGACAGGGGCTCGCGGCGATACGCAGTATTTT
.	TRBJ2-7	15	TRBV27	.	CASSSAPPPPYEQYF	TGTGCCAGCAGTAGTGCGCCCCCTCCCCCCTACGAGCAGTACTTC
.	TRBJ2-3	15	TRBV18	TRBD2	CASSPISGGADTQYF	TGTGCCAGCTCACCCATTAGCGGGGGGGCAGATACGCAGTATTTT
.	TRBJ2-7	16	TRBV7-8	TRBD1	CASSLEAGQGFYEQYF	TGTGCCAGCAGCTTAGAAGCGGGACAGGGGTTCTACGAGCAGTACTTC
.	TRBJ2-7	15	TRBV18	TRBD2	CASSPGLVSPYEQYF	TGTGCCAGCTCACCGGGACTAGTTTCCCCCTACGAGCAGTACTTC
.	TRBJ2-1	16	TRBV4-1	.	CASSQGAPSDYNEQFF	TGCGCCAGCAGCCAAGGGGCACCTAGCGACTACAATGAGCAGTTCTTC
.	TRBJ1-4	15	TRBV7-9	.	CASCIAGGTNEKLFF	TGTGCCAGCTGCATAGCGGGAGGGACTAATGAAAAACTGTTTTTT
.	TRBJ1-2	14	TRBV10-2	.	CASSARLDPYGYTF	TGCGCCAGCAGTGCGAGACTCGACCCTTATGGCTACACCTTC
.	TRBJ2-7	14	TRBV28	TRBD1	CASSIGTDRYEQYF	TGTGCCAGCAGTATCGGGACAGACCGGTACGAGCAGTACTTC
.	TRBJ2-3	18	TRBV7-2	TRBD1	CASSLLLLGQGARDTQYF	TGTGCCAGCAGCTTACTGCTTTTGGGACAGGGGGCGAGGGATACGCAGTATTTT
once	TRBJ1-2	15	TRBV4-3	.	CASSQGIGGGRGYTF	TGCGCCAGCAGCCAAGGGATAGGGGGAGGGAGAGGCTACACCTTC
.	TRBJ1-4	15	TRBV10-1	.	CASSSFETENEKLFF	TGCGCCAGCAGCTCCTTTGAGACAGAGAATGAAAAACTGTTTTTT
.	TRBJ1-5	16	TRBV7-9	.	CASSSTVRGYDQPQHF	TGTGCCAGCAGCTCAACGGTACGAGGCTATGATCAGCCCCAGCATTTT
.	TRBJ2-4	16	TRBV6-6	TRBD2	CASRTSGKLAKNIQYF	TGTGCCAGCAGGACTAGCGGGAAGCTAGCCAAAAACATTCAGTACTTC
.	TRBJ1-2	13	TRBV10-2	TRBD1	CASSERQGYGYTF	TGCGCCAGCAGTGAGAGACAGGGATATGGCTACACCTTC
.	TRBJ2-7	13	TRBV5-1	.	CASSLTATYEQYF	TGCGCCAGCAGCCTGACAGCGACCTACGAGCAGTACTTC
.	TRBJ1-3	14	TRBV9	TRBD1	CASSVGDRDGTIYF	TGTGCCAGCAGCGTAGGGGACAGGGATGGTACCATATATTTT